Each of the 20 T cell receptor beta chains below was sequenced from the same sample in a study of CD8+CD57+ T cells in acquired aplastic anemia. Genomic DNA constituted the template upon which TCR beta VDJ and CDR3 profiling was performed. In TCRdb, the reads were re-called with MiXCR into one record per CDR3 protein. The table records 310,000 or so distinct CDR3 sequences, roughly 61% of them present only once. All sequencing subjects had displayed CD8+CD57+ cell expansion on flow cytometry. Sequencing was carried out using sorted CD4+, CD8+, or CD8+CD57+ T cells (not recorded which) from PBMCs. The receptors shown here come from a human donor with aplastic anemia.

In DNA, the CDR3 is TGTGCCACCAGTGATGAACAGGGGGAGGACGATACGCAGTATTTT. This codes for CATSDEQGEDDTQYF. The chain links TRBV24-1 to TRBJ2-3; 8 positions agree with TRBD1. CDR1 is KGHDR and CDR2 is SFDVKD in the germline V gene. After removal of 3 bases from V and 6 bases from J, the junction contained 7 bases not matched to a gene. CDR3 size: 15 residues.

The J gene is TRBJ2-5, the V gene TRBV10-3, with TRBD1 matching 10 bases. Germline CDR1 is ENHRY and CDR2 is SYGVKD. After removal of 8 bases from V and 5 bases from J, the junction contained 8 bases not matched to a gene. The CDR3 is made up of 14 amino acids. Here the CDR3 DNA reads TGTGCCATCCGGGACAGGGGAGATGCGGAGACCCAGTACTTC. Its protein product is CAIRDRGDAETQYF.

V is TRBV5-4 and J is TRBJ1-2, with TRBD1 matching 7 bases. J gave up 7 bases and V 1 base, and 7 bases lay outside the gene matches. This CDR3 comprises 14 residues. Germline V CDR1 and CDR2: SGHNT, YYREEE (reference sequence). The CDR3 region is CASSLRDRVRGYTF. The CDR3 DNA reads TGTGCCAGCAGCTTGCGGGACAGAGTACGTGGCTACACCTTC.

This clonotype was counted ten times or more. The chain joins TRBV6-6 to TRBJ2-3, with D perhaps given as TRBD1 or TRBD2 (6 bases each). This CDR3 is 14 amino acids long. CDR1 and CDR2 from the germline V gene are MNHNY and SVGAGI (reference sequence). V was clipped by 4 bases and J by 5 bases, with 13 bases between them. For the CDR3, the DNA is TGTGCCAGCAGTTCTAGGGGGGCCATAGATACGCAGTATTTT. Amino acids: CASSSRGAIDTQYF.

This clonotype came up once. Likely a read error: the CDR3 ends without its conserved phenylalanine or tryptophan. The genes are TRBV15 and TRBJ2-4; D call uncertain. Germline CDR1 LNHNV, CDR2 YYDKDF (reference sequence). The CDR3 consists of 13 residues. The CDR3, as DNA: TGTGCCGCCAGCAGAGATGGCAAAAACATTCAGTACCTC. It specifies CAASRDGKNIQYL.

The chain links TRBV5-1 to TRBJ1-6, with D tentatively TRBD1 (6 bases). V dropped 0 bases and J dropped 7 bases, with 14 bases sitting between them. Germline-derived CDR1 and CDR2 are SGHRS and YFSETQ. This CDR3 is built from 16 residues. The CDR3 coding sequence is TGCGCCAGCAGCTTGGACGGGGGCACTGAGAATTCACCCCTCCACTTT. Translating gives CASSLDGGTENSPLHF.

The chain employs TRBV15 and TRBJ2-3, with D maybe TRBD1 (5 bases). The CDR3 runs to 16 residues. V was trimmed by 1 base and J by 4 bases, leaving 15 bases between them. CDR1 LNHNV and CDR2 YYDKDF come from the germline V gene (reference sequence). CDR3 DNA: TGTGCCACCAGCAGAGTAGGTAGGGGAAGGTCAGATACGCAGTATTTT. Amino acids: CATSRVGRGRSDTQYF.

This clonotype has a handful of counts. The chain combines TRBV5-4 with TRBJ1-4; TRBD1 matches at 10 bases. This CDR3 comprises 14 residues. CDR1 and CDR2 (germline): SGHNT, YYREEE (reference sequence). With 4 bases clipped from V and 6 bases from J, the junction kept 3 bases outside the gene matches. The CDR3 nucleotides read TGTGCCAGCAGCGTCGGGACAGGGGATGAAAAACTGTTTTTT. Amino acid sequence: CASSVGTGDEKLFF. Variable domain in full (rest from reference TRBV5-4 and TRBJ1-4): ETGVTQSPTHLIKTRGQQVTLRCSSQSGHNTVSWYQQALGQGPQFIFQYYREEENGRGNFPPRFSGLQFPNYSSELNVNALELDDSALYLCASSVGTGDEKLFFGSGTQLSVL.

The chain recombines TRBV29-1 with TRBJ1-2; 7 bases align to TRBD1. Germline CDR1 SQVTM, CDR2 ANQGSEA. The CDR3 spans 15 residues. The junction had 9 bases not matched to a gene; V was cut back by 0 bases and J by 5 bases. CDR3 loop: CSVEDRQGVSYGYTF. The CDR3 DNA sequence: TGCAGCGTTGAAGATCGGCAGGGGGTTTCTTATGGCTACACCTTC.

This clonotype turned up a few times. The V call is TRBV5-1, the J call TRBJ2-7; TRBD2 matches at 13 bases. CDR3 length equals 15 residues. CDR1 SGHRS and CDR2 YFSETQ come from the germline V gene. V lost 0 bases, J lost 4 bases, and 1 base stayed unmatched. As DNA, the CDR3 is TGCGCCAGCAGCTTGGAACTAGCGGGAGGGTACGAGCAGTACTTC. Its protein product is CASSLELAGGYEQYF.

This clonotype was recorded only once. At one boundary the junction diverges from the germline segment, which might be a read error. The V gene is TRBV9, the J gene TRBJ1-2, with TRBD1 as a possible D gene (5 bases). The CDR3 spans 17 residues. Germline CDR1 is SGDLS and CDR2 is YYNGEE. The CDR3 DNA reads TGTGCCAGCAGCGTATCGTCCGGGGCAGTGGGAGGATATGGCTACGCCTTC. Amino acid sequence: CASSVSSGAVGGYGYAF.

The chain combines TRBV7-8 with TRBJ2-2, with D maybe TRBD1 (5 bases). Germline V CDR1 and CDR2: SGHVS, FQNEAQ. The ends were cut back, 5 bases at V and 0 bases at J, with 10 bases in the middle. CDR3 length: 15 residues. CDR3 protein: CASSTGHPNTGELFF. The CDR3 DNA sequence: TGTGCCAGCAGCACAGGACATCCGAACACCGGGGAGCTGTTTTTT.

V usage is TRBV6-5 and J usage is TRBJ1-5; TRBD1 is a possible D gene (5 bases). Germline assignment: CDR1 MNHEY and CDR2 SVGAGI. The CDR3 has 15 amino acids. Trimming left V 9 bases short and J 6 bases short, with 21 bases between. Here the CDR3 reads CASPSGGIIFQPQHF. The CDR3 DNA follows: TGTGCCAGTCCCTCTGGGGGTATCATATTTCAGCCCCAGCATTTT.

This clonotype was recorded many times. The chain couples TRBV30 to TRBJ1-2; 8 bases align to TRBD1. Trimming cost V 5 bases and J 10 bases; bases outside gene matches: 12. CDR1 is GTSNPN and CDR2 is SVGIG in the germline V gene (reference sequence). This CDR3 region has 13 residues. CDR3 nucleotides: TGTGCCTGGCACCACAAGGGACAGGAAAACTACACCTTC. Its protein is CAWHHKGQENYTF.

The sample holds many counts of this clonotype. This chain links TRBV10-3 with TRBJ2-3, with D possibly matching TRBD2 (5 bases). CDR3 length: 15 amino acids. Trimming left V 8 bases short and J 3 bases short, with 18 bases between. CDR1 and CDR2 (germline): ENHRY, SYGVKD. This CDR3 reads CAIGSGIQITDTQYF. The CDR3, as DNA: TGTGCCATCGGCTCCGGGATTCAAATAACAGATACGCAGTATTTT.

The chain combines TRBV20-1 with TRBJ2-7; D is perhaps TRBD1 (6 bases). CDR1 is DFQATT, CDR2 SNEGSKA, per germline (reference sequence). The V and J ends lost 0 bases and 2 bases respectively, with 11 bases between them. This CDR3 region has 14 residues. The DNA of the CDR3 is TGCAGTGCTAGAGATCAGCCAGGGGCCTACGAGCAGTACTTC. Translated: CSARDQPGAYEQYF.

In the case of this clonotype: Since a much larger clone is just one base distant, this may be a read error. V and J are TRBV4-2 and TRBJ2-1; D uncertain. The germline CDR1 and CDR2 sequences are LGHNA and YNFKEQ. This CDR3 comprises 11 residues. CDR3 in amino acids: CASSQADEPFF. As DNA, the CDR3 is TGTGCCAGCAGCCAAGCGGATGAGCCGTTCTTC.

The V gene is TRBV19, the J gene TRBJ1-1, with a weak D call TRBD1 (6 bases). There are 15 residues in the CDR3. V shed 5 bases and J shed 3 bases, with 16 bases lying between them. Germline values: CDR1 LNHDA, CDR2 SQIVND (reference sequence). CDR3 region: CASSVQGYGHTEAFF. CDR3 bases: TGTGCCAGTAGTGTACAGGGATATGGTCACACTGAAGCTTTCTTT.

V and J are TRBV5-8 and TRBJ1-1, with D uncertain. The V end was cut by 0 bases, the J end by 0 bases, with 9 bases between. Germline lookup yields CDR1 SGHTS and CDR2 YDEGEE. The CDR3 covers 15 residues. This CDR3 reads CASSLDRGMNTEAFF. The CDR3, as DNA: TGTGCCAGCAGCTTGGACAGAGGGATGAACACTGAAGCTTTCTTT.

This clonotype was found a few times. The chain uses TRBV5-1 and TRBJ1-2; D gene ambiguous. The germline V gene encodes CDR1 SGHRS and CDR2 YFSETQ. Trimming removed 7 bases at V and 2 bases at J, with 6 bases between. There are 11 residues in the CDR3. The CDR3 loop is CASRKNYGYTF. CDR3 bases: TGCGCCAGCCGTAAGAACTATGGCTACACCTTC.